This passage covers 21 T cell receptor beta chains from one sample sequenced in a study of T cell repertoires in cytomegalovirus infection. MiXCR, run by TCRdb on the reads, gives a single entry per CDR3 protein. The table lists under 250,000 distinct CDR3 sequences, approximately 13% of them singletons, with about 1.5% in the top ten. The specimen sequenced was PBMCs. The receptors here all came from a human donor in good health (CMV status not recorded). Some clones in this sample may be carry-over from other donors' samples.

This sequence joins TRBV9 and TRBJ2-1, with TRBD1 as a possible D gene (5 bases). CDR1 and CDR2 from the germline V gene are SGDLS and YYNGEE. V lost 0 bases and J lost 5, with 12 bases in between. This CDR3 is built from 15 residues. CDR3 sequence: CASSVAQGSHNEQFF. CDR3 sequence (DNA): TGTGCCAGCAGCGTAGCTCAGGGATCGCACAATGAGCAGTTCTTC.

This clonotype was recorded many times. The chain is built from TRBV7-2 and TRBJ2-2; perhaps TRBD2 as D (6 bases). CDR1 is SGHTA, CDR2 FQGNSA, per germline. Between the trimmed V and J ends, which lost 3 bases and 6 bases, there was a span of 17 bases. CDR3 size: 16 residues. CDR3 sequence (DNA): TGTGCCAGCAGCTTGAACGGGGGAGAATCGGCCGGGGAGCTGTTTTTT. It yields the protein CASSLNGGESAGELFF.

This clonotype came up many times. This chain uses TRBV29-1 with TRBJ2-5; TRBD1 matches at 8 bases. Germline CDR1 SQVTM, CDR2 ANQGSEA. There are 15 residues in the CDR3. Trimming took 3 bases from V and 4 from J; bases not matched to a gene: 10. The CDR3 reads CSVEGGTGGLETQYF. CDR3 DNA: TGCAGCGTTGAGGGTGGGACAGGAGGGTTAGAGACCCAGTACTTC.

J is TRBJ2-3 and V is TRBV5-6; TRBD1 matches at 9 bases. CDR3 size: 15 residues. With V trimmed by 4 bases and J by 5 bases, 8 bases remained unmatched. The germline V gene encodes CDR1 SGHDT and CDR2 YYEEEE. CDR3 residues: CASSPWGQGRDTQYF. Written as DNA, the CDR3 is TGTGCCAGCAGCCCATGGGGACAGGGCAGAGATACGCAGTATTTT.

This clonotype was picked up many times. The chain couples TRBV7-2 to TRBJ1-1, with D hard to call. CDR3 length: 12 amino acids. Germline V gives CDR1 SGHTA, CDR2 FQGNSA. The germline V and J ends were trimmed by 2 bases and 11 bases, with 12 bases remaining between them. The CDR3, as DNA: TGTGCCAGCAGCTTACCTACCGCCGCGGCTTTCTTT. Translated: CASSLPTAAAFF. Drawing the rest from reference TRBV7-2 and TRBJ1-1, the complete variable domain is GAGVSQSPSNKVTEKGKDVELRCDPISGHTALYWYRQSLGQGLEFLIYFQGNSAPDKSGLPSDRFSAERTGGSVSTLTIQRTQQEDSAVYLCASSLPTAAAFFGQGTRLTVV.

This clonotype was seen a few times. The chain recombines TRBV27 with TRBJ1-1; no firm D call. CDR3 size: 13 residues. V lost 5 bases and J 4 bases, leaving 11 bases between the germline ends. Germline V gene data show CDR1 as MNHEY and CDR2 as SMNVEV (reference sequence). The CDR3 here is CASSPSLITEAFF. CDR3 nucleotide sequence: TGTGCCAGCAGTCCCTCCTTGATCACTGAAGCTTTCTTT.

This chain joins TRBV29-1 and TRBJ2-5; a possible D gene is TRBD1 (6 bases). The CDR3 totals 13 residues. CDR1 and CDR2 (germline): SQVTM, ANQGSEA. Trimming cost V 7 bases and J 5 bases, with 17 bases left between them. CDR3 nucleotide sequence: TGCAGCGCCCGAACAGGGTTTCTGGAGACCCAGTACTTC. Translated, it gives CSARTGFLETQYF.

This clonotype was observed many times. The chain has TRBV10-2 and TRBJ2-3, with D tentatively TRBD2 (7 bases). V lost 3 bases and J lost 1, with 17 bases in between. This CDR3 spans 17 amino acids. Looked up from germline, CDR1 is WSHSY and CDR2 is SAAADI. CDR3 nucleotides: TGCGCCAGCAGTGAACGCGGGGGCGGGGTGGGCACAGATACGCAGTATTTT. Its translation is CASSERGGGVGTDTQYF.

About this clonotype: It may be a read error: a sequence one base away is much more abundant. J is TRBJ1-2 and V is TRBV7-9; 8 positions match TRBD1. The CDR3 totals 16 residues. Per the germline V gene, CDR1 is SEHNR and CDR2 is FQNEAQ (reference sequence). The CDR3 is CAISFFTLTGDYGYTF. In DNA form, the CDR3 reads TGTGCCATCAGCTTTTTCACCCTGACAGGGGATTATGGCTACACCTTC. Drawing the rest from reference TRBV7-9 and TRBJ1-2, the complete variable domain is DTGVSQNPRHKITKRGQNVTFRCDPISEHNRLYWYRQTLGQGPEFLTYFQNEAQLEKSRLLSDRFSAERPKGSFSTLEIQRTEQGDSAMYLCAISFFTLTGDYGYTFGSGTRLTVV.

The chain combines TRBV2 with TRBJ2-3; TRBD1 might be the D (6 bases). V lost 7 bases, J lost 5 bases, and 10 bases lay in between. The CDR3 covers 12 residues. In germline, CDR1 is SNHLY, CDR2 FYNNEI. The CDR3 region has the DNA TGTGCCAGCAACAGGGACATAGATACGCAGTATTTT. Its protein is CASNRDIDTQYF. The full variable domain, its missing parts supplied by reference TRBV2 and TRBJ2-3, is EPEVTQTPSHQVTQMGQEVILRCVPISNHLYFYWYRQILGQKVEFLVSFYNNEISEKSEIFDDQFSVERPDGSNFTLKIRSTKLEDSAMYFCASNRDIDTQYFGPGTRLTVL.

At least ten counts were recorded for this clonotype. The genes are TRBV5-1 and TRBJ2-4; 9 bases match TRBD1. Germline values: CDR1 SGHRS, CDR2 YFSETQ. The CDR3 runs to 15 residues. Trimming at V came to 4 bases and at J to 7 bases, leaving 9 bases not matched to a gene. DNA of the CDR3: TGCGCCAGCAGCCCGGGACAGGGCGAGAGGAACATTCAGTACTTC. Protein product: CASSPGQGERNIQYF.

This clonotype was recorded many times. The V gene is TRBV7-2, the J gene TRBJ2-5; D is possibly TRBD1 (7 bases). The V and J ends lost 5 bases and 3 bases respectively, with 10 bases between them. The V gene's germline CDR1 is SGHTA and CDR2 FQGNSA. The CDR3 length is 13 residues. The CDR3 reads CASSGGTEETQYF. The CDR3 coding sequence is TGTGCCAGCAGCGGCGGGACAGAAGAGACCCAGTACTTC.

The table lists this clonotype with many counts. The gene calls are TRBV28 and TRBJ2-7; weak D call: TRBD2 (5 bases). The CDR3 is made up of 13 amino acids. Between the trimmed V and J ends, which lost 8 bases and 2 bases, there was a span of 13 bases. Germline CDR1 reads MDHEN; CDR2 reads SYDVKM. The DNA for the CDR3 is TGTGCCAGCCGATCCCCCGGGACCTACGAGCAGTACTTC. Translated: CASRSPGTYEQYF.

This clonotype has at least ten counts. This CDR3 reads CASSPPGFAGMNTEAFF. CDR3 coding DNA: TGTGCCAGCTCACCACCGGGCTTTGCAGGCATGAACACTGAAGCTTTCTTT. The rearrangement joins TRBV18 to TRBJ1-1; D is undetermined. The CDR3 runs to 17 residues. Trimming pared 0 bases from V and 0 bases from J, leaving 14 bases between. Germline loops: CDR1 KGHSH, CDR2 LQKENI.

This clonotype was observed at least ten times. V gene TRBV6-2 or TRBV6-3 combines with J gene TRBJ1-1; 7 nucleotides match TRBD1. The CDR3 contains 13 residues. V was clipped by 5 bases and J by 5 bases; unmatched bases: 5. Germline CDR1 MNHEY, CDR2 SVGEGT. The CDR3 is CASSGWTGTEAFF. The CDR3 bases are TGTGCCAGCAGTGGGTGGACAGGTACTGAAGCTTTCTTT.

This clonotype has a count of ten or more. Mismatch with germline at one junction end may stem from a read error. The chain has TRBV7-8 and TRBJ2-7; D gene uncertain. This CDR3 spans 11 amino acids. The germline V gene has CDR1 SGHVS and CDR2 FQNEAQ. DNA of the CDR3: TGTGCCAGCAGCTTTTCGTCATGGCCCATCTTC. Its translation: CASSFSSWPIF.

This clonotype has at least ten counts. V and J are TRBV11-2 and TRBJ1-2; D not resolved. CDR3 length equals 13 residues. Germline CDR1 and CDR2: SGHAT and FQNNGV. V lost 2 bases, J lost 2 bases, and 6 bases lay in between. This chain's CDR3 is CASSLKTNYGYTF. The CDR3 nucleotides are TGTGCCAGCAGCTTAAAAACGAACTATGGCTACACCTTC.

The rearrangement joins TRBV28 to TRBJ2-1; D may be TRBD1 (5 bases). CDR3 length: 16 amino acids. The germline V gene has CDR1 MDHEN and CDR2 SYDVKM. V shed 6 bases and J shed 3 bases, with 18 bases lying between them. The CDR3 sequence: CASSPPDTNRYNEQFF. DNA for the CDR3: TGTGCCAGCAGCCCCCCGGACACCAACCGCTACAATGAGCAGTTCTTC.

This clonotype was seen at least ten times. The V and J genes are TRBV7-2 and TRBJ1-3; the D gene is possibly TRBD1 (6 bases). Trimming removed 11 bases from V and 8 bases from J, with 19 bases in between. This CDR3 comprises 13 residues. Germline CDR1 and CDR2: SGHTA and FQGNSA. The CDR3 DNA reads TGTGCCGGGGGAAGGGGGGGCGGAGACACCATATATTTT. Translation: CAGGRGGGDTIYF.

This clonotype was found many times. The gene calls are TRBV7-2 and TRBJ2-7; possible D gene TRBD2, 5 bases. The CDR3 is 15 amino acids. The V end was cut by 3 bases, the J end by 5 bases, with 17 bases between. CDR1 and CDR2 (germline): SGHTA, FQGNSA. In nucleotides, the CDR3 is TGTGCCAGCAGCTTGGAACTAGAAGGTTATCACGAGCAGTACTTC. It is translated as CASSLELEGYHEQYF.

This clonotype was picked up a small number of times. This chain links TRBV15 with TRBJ1-1, with D maybe TRBD1 (5 bases). The V gene lost 3 bases and the J gene lost 7 bases, with 9 bases spanning the gap. The CDR3 runs 12 residues. The germline V gene has CDR1 LNHNV and CDR2 YYDKDF (reference sequence). In DNA form, the CDR3 reads TGTGCCACCAGCAGGGTGGGGGGTGAAGCTTTCTTT. This encodes CATSRVGGEAFF.